These 22 T cell receptor beta chains originate from one sample sequenced in a study of shared clonotypes between healthy human individuals. Clones were sequenced by immunoSEQ multiplex PCR, and TCRdb holds only the in-frame ones, with some missing. The repertoire includes 2,500,000 or so clones, around 93% of them detected once, and approximately 0.41% sits in the top ten. Source material: naive CD4+ T cells from PBMCs. Subset here: CD45RA+ positively selected. The origin of the receptors is a man aged 18 to 29 in good health. Some clones in this sample may be carry-over from other donors' samples.

The chain recombines TRBV29-1 with TRBJ2-1; 14 bases are shared with TRBD2. The CDR3 is 13 amino acids. Trimming cost V 7 bases and J 8 bases; bases outside gene matches: 4. Germline CDR1 reads SQVTM; CDR2 reads ANQGSEA. The CDR3 loop is CSAPGLAGDEQFF. The CDR3 nucleotides are TGCAGCGCACCGGGACTAGCGGGAGATGAGCAGTTCTTC.

The CDR3 nucleotides are TGTGCCAGCAGTAGCCCCCGGTCGGCGATGAGCACAGATACGCAGTATTTT. Residues: CASSSPRSAMSTDTQYF. The rearrangement uses TRBV28 and TRBJ2-3; D is undetermined. Germline V gene data show CDR1 as MDHEN and CDR2 as SYDVKM. The CDR3 contains 17 residues. V was trimmed by 5 bases and J by 0 bases, leaving 18 bases between them.

Concerning this clone: The junction shows a germline mismatch at one end, possibly a read error. The rearrangement joins TRBV30 to TRBJ1-1, with D hard to call. Germline V CDR1 and CDR2: GTSNPN, SVGIG (reference sequence). The CDR3 is made up of 13 amino acids. The CDR3 sequence is CAWSESSYSEAFF. The CDR3 DNA follows: TGTGCCTGGAGTGAGTCGTCTTACTCTGAGGCTTTCTTT.

This chain links TRBV29-1 with TRBJ2-2; D not certain. CDR3 length equals 14 residues. Trimming took 2 bases from V and 0 from J, leaving 7 bases between them. Germline V CDR1 and CDR2: SQVTM, ANQGSEA. For the CDR3, the DNA is TGCAGCGTTGAATCCCCCGCGAACACCGGGGAGCTGTTTTTT. Its protein product is CSVESPANTGELFF.

The rearrangement joins TRBV9 to TRBJ2-2; TRBD1 might be the D (6 bases). Per germline, CDR1 SGDLS and CDR2 YYNGEE. The V end lost 3 bases, the J end lost 5 bases, and 14 bases lay between the germline ends. CDR3 length equals 15 residues. CDR3 nucleotides: TGTGCCAGCAGCGCCCGGGATCAGGGGACCGGGGAGCTGTTTTTT. This encodes CASSARDQGTGELFF. The entire variable domain, with the rest obtained from reference TRBV9 and TRBJ2-2, is as follows: DSGVTQTPKHLITATGQRVTLRCSPRSGDLSVYWYQQSLDQGLQFLIQYYNGEERAKGNILERFSAQQFPDLHSELNLSSLELGDSALYFCASSARDQGTGELFFGEGSRLTVL.

A single count supports this clone. The chain uses TRBV2 and TRBJ2-5, with D perhaps given as TRBD1 or TRBD2 (5 bases each). The CDR3 totals 15 residues. Germline V gives CDR1 SNHLY, CDR2 FYNNEI. Trimming shortened V by 5 bases and J by 2 bases, and 15 bases separated the two germline ends. Here the CDR3 reads CASSIPGRTQETQYF. CDR3 sequence (DNA): TGTGCCAGCAGTATTCCGGGACGAACTCAAGAGACCCAGTACTTC.

In nucleotides, the CDR3 is TGTGCCAGCAGCTTACAGCGGGAACGGACTGAAGCTTTCTTT. As protein: CASSLQRERTEAFF. The chain joins TRBV7-8 to TRBJ1-1; D is uncertain. CDR1 SGHVS and CDR2 FQNEAQ come from the germline V gene. This CDR3 has 14 amino acids. Trimming pared 2 bases from V and 5 bases from J, leaving 12 bases between.

The chain joins TRBV5-1 to TRBJ2-7; D is possibly TRBD1 (6 bases). The CDR3 runs to 15 residues. Germline CDR1 reads SGHRS; CDR2 reads YFSETQ. V shed 0 bases and J shed 0 bases, with 10 bases lying between them. The CDR3 spells CASSLVKGGSYEQYF. The CDR3 DNA sequence: TGCGCCAGCAGCTTGGTTAAAGGGGGCTCCTACGAGCAGTACTTC.

CDR3 nucleotide sequence: TGTGCCAGCTCACCACAGTCGTTACGCGGTCCCGAGCTGTTTTTT. This translates into CASSPQSLRGPELFF. The chain links TRBV18 to TRBJ2-2; D is unresolved. Germline CDR1 KGHSH, CDR2 LQKENI. V was cut by 1 base and J by 11 bases, with 17 bases left in between. CDR3 length: 15 amino acids. Full variable domain (missing parts from reference TRBV18 and TRBJ2-2): NAGVMQNPRHLVRRRGQEARLRCSPMKGHSHVYWYRQLPEEGLKFMVYLQKENIIDESGMPKERFSAEFPKEGPSILRIQQVVRGDSAAYFCASSPQSLRGPELFFGEGSRLTVL.

Concerning this clone: Other DNA sequences from this sample encode an identical CDR3 as well. The chain combines TRBV7-2 with TRBJ2-7; 8 positions agree with TRBD1. V dropped 4 bases and J dropped 0; count of bases not matched to a gene: 5. The CDR3 loop spans 15 amino acids. The V gene's germline CDR1 is SGHTA and CDR2 FQGNSA. CDR3 protein: CASSSLGTGSYEQYF. The CDR3 nucleotides read TGTGCCAGCAGCTCACTCGGGACAGGCTCCTACGAGCAGTACTTC.

This chain joins TRBV28 and TRBJ1-4, with D unresolved. Between the trimmed V and J ends, which lost 6 bases and 3 bases, there was a span of 11 bases. The CDR3 is made up of 14 amino acids. Looked up from germline, CDR1 is MDHEN and CDR2 is SYDVKM. The CDR3 loop reads CASSYRTSNEKLFF. In DNA form, the CDR3 reads TGTGCCAGCAGCTATAGGACTTCTAATGAAAAACTGTTTTTT.

This clone was seen a single time. The chain employs TRBV23-1 and TRBJ2-7, with TRBD1 as a possible D gene (6 bases). TRBV23-1 is an ORF, and what it does is uncertain. This CDR3 contains 12 residues. Trimming removed 2 bases at V and 7 bases at J, with 9 bases between. CDR3 nucleotide sequence: TGCGCCAGCAGTCAAGGGGGCCGAGAGCAGTACTTC. This gives the protein CASSQGGREQYF.

The chain joins TRBV13 to TRBJ2-7, with D possibly being TRBD2 (6 bases). The length of the CDR3 is 12 residues. V dropped 5 bases and J dropped 4 bases, with 9 bases sitting between them. Germline V gene lookup returns CDR1 PRHDT and CDR2 FYEKMQ (reference sequence). The CDR3 nucleotides read TGTGCCAGCAGCCGGGGGATTTACGAGCAGTACTTC. Translation: CASSRGIYEQYF.

Only one count was recorded for this clone. This sequence joins TRBV7-9 and TRBJ1-5; TRBD1 matches at 8 bases. After removal of 5 bases from V and 7 bases from J, the junction contained 7 bases not matched to a gene. Per the germline V gene, CDR1 is SEHNR and CDR2 is FQNEAQ (reference sequence). CDR3 length: 14 residues. CDR3 DNA: TGTGCCAGCAGCCTAGGACAGGGCTGGCAGCCCCAGCATTTT. Translated: CASSLGQGWQPQHF.

The chain has TRBV15 and TRBJ2-3; 11 bases align to TRBD2. Germline CDR1 reads LNHNV; CDR2 reads YYDKDF (reference sequence). The CDR3 contains 15 residues. V gave up 6 bases and J gave up 5 bases; unmatched junction bases: 7. The CDR3 protein is CATRAELAGEDTQYF. The CDR3 DNA sequence: TGTGCCACCAGGGCGGAACTAGCGGGAGAAGATACGCAGTATTTT.

The chain is built from TRBV27 and TRBJ2-7, with D possibly being TRBD1 or TRBD2 (5 bases each). Germline V gene data show CDR1 as MNHEY and CDR2 as SMNVEV (reference sequence). The V end lost 4 bases, the J end lost 5 bases, and 12 bases lay between the germline ends. The CDR3 is 13 residues long. The CDR3 DNA follows: TGTGCCAGCAGTTCCCCCTTGGGACACGAGCAGTACTTC. It is translated as CASSSPLGHEQYF.

The chain recombines TRBV6-5 with TRBJ1-2; no definite D call. V lost 8 bases and J 6 bases, leaving 13 bases between the germline ends. Germline CDR1 reads MNHEY; CDR2 reads SVGAGI. The CDR3 consists of 12 residues. The CDR3 region is CASGPLWHGYTF. CDR3 sequence (DNA): TGTGCCAGCGGTCCTCTATGGCATGGCTACACCTTC.

The chain combines TRBV28 with TRBJ1-4; D remains ambiguous. CDR3 length equals 12 residues. V lost 5 bases and J 5 bases, leaving 6 bases between the germline ends. The V gene's germline CDR1 is MDHEN and CDR2 SYDVKM. The CDR3 DNA reads TGTGCCAGCAGTGCGCTAAATGAAAAACTGTTTTTT. It yields the protein CASSALNEKLFF.

The chain couples TRBV7-2 to TRBJ1-1; TRBD1 matches 10 bases. Germline V gene lookup returns CDR1 SGHTA and CDR2 FQGNSA. The CDR3 loop spans 15 amino acids. The junction had 6 bases not matched to a gene; V was cut back by 5 bases and J by 3 bases. CDR3 sequence reads: CASSLPDRGHTEAFF. CDR3 coding DNA: TGTGCCAGCAGCCTTCCCGACAGGGGGCACACTGAAGCTTTCTTT.

The chain combines TRBV5-6 with TRBJ2-5, with a possible D match to TRBD2 (6 bases). Germline CDR1 is SGHDT and CDR2 is YYEEEE. CDR3 size: 18 residues. V was cut by 7 bases and J by 0 bases, with 25 bases left in between. The CDR3 loop reads CASQSVREVLQYQETQYF. In nucleotides, the CDR3 is TGTGCCAGCCAAAGCGTGAGGGAGGTCCTCCAGTACCAAGAGACCCAGTACTTC.

J is TRBJ1-2 and V is TRBV4-2, with D perhaps TRBD1 (5 bases). Germline lookup yields CDR1 LGHNA and CDR2 YNFKEQ. V was pared by 0 bases and J by 3 bases, with 14 bases between. The CDR3 extends over 16 amino acids. CDR3: CASSQDKGMGYYGYTF. CDR3 coding DNA: TGTGCCAGCAGCCAAGATAAGGGGATGGGATACTATGGCTACACCTTC.

V usage is TRBV9 and J usage is TRBJ2-3, with D perhaps matching TRBD2 (5 bases). Germline V gene sequence: CDR1 SGDLS, CDR2 YYNGEE. The CDR3 covers 14 residues. V was cut by 4 bases and J by 2 bases, with 11 bases left in between. The CDR3 reads CASSPKRVTDTQYF. The CDR3 DNA follows: TGTGCCAGCAGCCCCAAGAGGGTCACAGATACGCAGTATTTT.